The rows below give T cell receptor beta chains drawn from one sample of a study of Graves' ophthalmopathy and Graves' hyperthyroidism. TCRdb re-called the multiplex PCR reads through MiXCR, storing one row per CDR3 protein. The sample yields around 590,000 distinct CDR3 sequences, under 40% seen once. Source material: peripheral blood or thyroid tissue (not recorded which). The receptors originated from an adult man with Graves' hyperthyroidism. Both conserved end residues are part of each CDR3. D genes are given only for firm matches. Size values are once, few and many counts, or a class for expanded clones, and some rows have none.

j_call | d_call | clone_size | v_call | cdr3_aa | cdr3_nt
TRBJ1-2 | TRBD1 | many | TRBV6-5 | CASKTGGSYGYTF | TGTGCCAGCAAGACAGGGGGCAGCTATGGCTACACCTTC
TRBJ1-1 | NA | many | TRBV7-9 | CASSLPHTEAFF | TGTGCCAGCAGCCTACCCCACACTGAAGCTTTCTTT
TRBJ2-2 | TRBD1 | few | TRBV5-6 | CASSLTGGATGELFF | TGTGCCAGCAGCTTAACAGGGGGCGCGACCGGGGAGCTGTTTTTT
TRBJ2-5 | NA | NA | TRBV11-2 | CASSVEGQVNQETQYF | TGTGCCAGCAGCGTTGAGGGCCAGGTCAACCAAGAGACCCAGTACTTC
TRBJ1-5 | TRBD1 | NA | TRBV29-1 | CASSFDGTGDYSNQPQHF | TGTGCCAGCAGCTTCGACGGGACAGGGGATTATAGCAATCAGCCCCAGCATTTT
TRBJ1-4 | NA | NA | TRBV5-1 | CASSLAAGEVGEELFF | TGCGCCAGCAGCTTGGCCGCCGGGGAAGTTGGAGAAGAACTGTTTTTT
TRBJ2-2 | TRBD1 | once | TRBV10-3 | CASSSGTAANTGELFF | TGTGCCAGCAGTTCCGGGACAGCCGCGAACACCGGGGAGCTGTTTTTT
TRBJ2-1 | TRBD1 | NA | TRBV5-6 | CASSPRTGSYNEQFF | TGTGCCAGCAGCCCCCGGACAGGCTCCTACAATGAGCAGTTCTTC
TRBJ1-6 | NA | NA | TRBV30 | CAWDPGLLMNSPLHF | TGTGCCTGGGACCCGGGACTTCTGATGAATTCACCCCTCCACTTT
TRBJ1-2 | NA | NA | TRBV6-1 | CASSKGGGQSYGYTF | TGTGCCAGCAGTAAAGGGGGGGGGCAGAGCTATGGCTACACCTTC
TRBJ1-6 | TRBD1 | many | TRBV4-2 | CASSQTGATYPLHF | TGTGCCAGCAGCCAAACAGGGGCCACTTATCCCCTCCACTTT
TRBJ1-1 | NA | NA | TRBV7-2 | CASSSKGGLSDTEAFF | TGTGCCAGCAGCTCCAAGGGGGGGCTCTCGGACACTGAAGCTTTCTTT
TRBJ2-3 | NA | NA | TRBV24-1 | CATSDPQGLADTQYF | TGTGCCACCAGTGATCCACAGGGTTTGGCAGATACGCAGTATTTT
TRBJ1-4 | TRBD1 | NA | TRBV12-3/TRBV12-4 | CASTQTGVGDEKLFF | TGTGCCAGCACCCAGACAGGGGTTGGGGATGAAAAACTGTTTTTT
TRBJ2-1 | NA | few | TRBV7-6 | CASSLRLDGVEQFF | TGTGCCAGCAGCCTAAGACTAGATGGGGTGGAGCAGTTCTTC
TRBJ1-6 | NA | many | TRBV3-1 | CASSQAGRNNSPLHF | TGTGCCAGCAGCCAAGCTGGACGGAATAATTCACCCCTCCACTTT